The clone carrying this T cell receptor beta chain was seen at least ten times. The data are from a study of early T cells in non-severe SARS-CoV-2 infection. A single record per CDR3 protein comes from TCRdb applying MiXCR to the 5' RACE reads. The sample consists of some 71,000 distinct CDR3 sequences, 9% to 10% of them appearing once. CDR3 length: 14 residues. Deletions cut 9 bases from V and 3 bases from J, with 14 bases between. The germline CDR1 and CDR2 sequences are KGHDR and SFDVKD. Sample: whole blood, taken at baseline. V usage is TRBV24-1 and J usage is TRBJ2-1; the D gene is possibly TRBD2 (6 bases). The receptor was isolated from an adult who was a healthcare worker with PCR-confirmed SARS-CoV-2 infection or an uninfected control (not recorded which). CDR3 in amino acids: CATAGSEDYNEQFF. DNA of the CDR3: TGTGCCACCGCGGGGAGCGAGGACTACAATGAGCAGTTCTTC.